The clone carrying this T cell receptor beta chain was recorded once. Its antigen is not identified. The data were taken from a study of cytomegalovirus exposure and HLA in healthy donors. Findings of the study overall: Only CMV serostatus was available as immune exposure information. Earlier findings revealed that most TCR beta V segments proved productive either about 87% or about 30% of the time.

In the PCR, 60 Vbeta and 13 Jbeta primers were used. TCRdb's table, derived via immunoSEQ multiplex PCR, lists solely in-frame clones and lacks some. The sample yields about 140,000 clones, roughly 76% seen once. The sequenced sample consisted of PBMCs. This TCR was recovered from a woman aged 40 to 55 in good health and CMV-seronegative.

The CDR3 region has the DNA TGCGCCAGCAGCCTTACAGGGGACCCCTACGAGCAGTACGTC. Translation: CASSLTGDPYEQYV. The chain joins TRBV5-1 to TRBJ2-7, with 7 bases aligning to TRBD1. The CDR3 loop spans 14 amino acids. The junction had 6 bases not matched to a gene; V was cut back by 4 bases and J by 2 bases. Per germline, CDR1 SGHRS and CDR2 YFSETQ.